This TCR beta chain was identified during a study of CD8 T cells in ankylosing spondylitis. Study results and caveats: Researchers reportedly found disease-linked clones significantly enriched in matched ankylosing spondylitis synovial fluid. A motif in TCR beta, a set of under 10 highly homologous variants, appeared characteristic of ankylosing spondylitis blood. In peripheral blood, disease-linked CD8+ clones occurred at relatively low frequencies. Several of the motif variants were reported before in synovial fluid and blood from reactive arthritis.

TCRdb independently ran MiXCR on the 5' RACE reads; one entry per CDR3 protein. The repertoire consists of about 320,000 distinct CDR3 sequences, with under 14% occurring once and the leading ten covering 8% to 9.5%. Per the germline V gene, CDR1 is SGHRS and CDR2 is YFSETQ. The V end lost 10 bases, the J end lost 1 base, and 18 bases lay between the germline ends. The CDR3 contains 14 residues. This clonotype appeared many times. The antigen is unknown. The chain recombines TRBV5-1 with TRBJ2-7; perhaps TRBD1 as D (6 bases). The sequencing sample was made of blood, either unsorted or a sorted T cell fraction (not recorded which). This sequence originates from a female donor with ankylosing spondylitis or in good health (not recorded which). CDR3 loop: CACSSGTPSYEQYF. The DNA of the CDR3 is TGCGCCTGCTCGTCGGGGACACCATCCTACGAGCAGTACTTC.